This T cell receptor (beta chain) was captured by sequencing in a study of naive and memory T cell subsets. The CDR3 extends over 14 amino acids. Germline V lookup: CDR1 SSHAT, CDR2 FNYEAQ (reference sequence). General study findings and limits: Naive repertoires, especially CD8, held a few larger clonotypes, possibly memory cells re-expressing CD45RA.

Comment on this clonotype: The antigen is unknown. An end of the junction does not agree with germline; a read error may underlie this.

From the second PCR step, alpha and beta chains were amplified apart. Both TRBC1 and TRBC2 were covered by a beta constant-region primer of two equimolar oligonucleotides. Nested alpha and beta constant-region primers with the SP2 primer drove four PCR rounds on ligated cDNA. TCRdb independently ran MiXCR on the UMI-ligation and nested PCR reads; one entry per CDR3 protein. This table holds roughly 150,000 distinct CDR3 sequences, roughly 22% found once. The receptor's source is a human donor in good health. The sequenced material came from naive CD4+ T cells from blood. V gene TRBV7-7 combines with J gene TRBJ2-5; 9 nucleotides align to TRBD2. CDR3 DNA sequence: TGTGCTAGCAGCTTAGCGGGAGAGCAAGAGACCCAGTACTTC. Translating it yields CASSLAGEQETQYF.